This T cell receptor (beta chain) was found in a study of T-cell reconstitution after alpha-beta-depleted transplantation in children. The study, taken as a whole, reports: The study reportedly traced alpha-beta T cells about two months after transplant to several hundred expanded graft clones. Certain patients had high TCRbeta diversity at day 60, and it came from recipient T cells and thymic progenitors that survived. Newly produced T cells mostly provided counts and TCRbeta diversity after one year, as hyperexpanded clones declined.

Unique molecular identifiers were built into the TCRbeta library. TCRdb passed the PCR reads through MiXCR, listing each CDR3 protein once. The sample consists of fewer than 350,000 distinct CDR3 sequences, just over 7.5% of them appearing once. CDR3 length equals 13 residues. Looked up from germline, CDR1 is DFQATT and CDR2 is SNEGSKA (reference sequence). There are many counts of this clonotype. Its antigen is not identified. The V and J genes are TRBV20-1 and TRBJ2-1, with D perhaps given as TRBD1 or TRBD2 (5 bases each). The input for sequencing was peripheral blood, taken 360 days after TCRalphabeta/CD19-depleted stem cell transplant. This TCR came from a female patient younger than 10 who had a stem cell transplant for Fanconi anemia, so the T cells may come from the graft donor. The CDR3 coding sequence is TGCAGCACTCACCGTTTGGGGGTACATGAGCAGTTCTTC. Residues: CSTHRLGVHEQFF.